This T cell receptor beta chain was recorded in a study of vaccination effects on CD4 cells after COVID-19. Study in general: Sample donation by two convalescent patients took place 16 days and one week before vaccination.

Peptide-pool stimulation followed by sequencing identified expanded antigen-specific CD4+ clonotypes in the ViraFEST assay. Upon completion of around 9 days in culture, CD4+ T cells were isolated. A PCR test confirmed that the person had SARS-CoV-2 infection between March and December 2020. CDR3 length equals 14 residues. The trim removed 5 bases at V and 3 bases at J, leaving 4 bases unmatched. Germline V gene data show CDR1 as SGHVS and CDR2 as FQNEAQ. With regard to this clone: The antigen remains undetermined.

The data were produced by immunoSEQ multiplex PCR, yet TCRdb's version contains in-frame clones alone and is incomplete. The table lists approximately 30,000 clones, just over 70% of them singletons. General observations from the study: Long after vaccination, the clones induced by infection and by vaccine shrank markedly in size. New vaccine-induced clones made up most post-vaccine spike-reactive clones in convalescents.

V is TRBV7-8 and J is TRBJ1-5, with TRBD1 identical over 7 bases. Sequenced material: CD4+ T cells from PBMCs cultured with a peptide pool, taken before COVID-19 vaccination. The source of this sequence is a human donor who had a prior SARS-CoV-2 infection. The CDR3 loop reads CASSPTGTNQPQHF. The CDR3 DNA sequence: TGTGCCAGCAGCCCGACAGGGACCAATCAGCCCCAGCATTTT. Together with reference TRBV7-8 and TRBJ1-5, the CDR3 gives the full variable domain: GAGVSQSPRYKVAKRGQDVALRCDPISGHVSLFWYQQALGQGPEFLTYFQNEAQLDKSGLPSDRFFAERPEGSVSTLKIQRTQQEDSAVYLCASSPTGTNQPQHFGDGTRLSIL.